This T cell receptor beta chain derives from a study of blood T cell repertoires in COVID-19. TCRdb's copy holds only in-frame clones and misses some; the assay was immunoSEQ multiplex PCR. The sample lists about 250,000 clones, approximately 90% occurring once. This CDR3 has 15 amino acids. CDR1 and CDR2 from the germline V gene are LNHDA and SQIVND (reference sequence). J lost 4 bases, V lost 5 bases, and 9 bases had no gene match. The sample taken for sequencing was peripheral blood. This chain connects TRBV19 to TRBJ2-7, with 9 bases matching TRBD1. The receptor's source is a man younger than 30 with active or convalescent COVID-19. In nucleotides, the CDR3 is TGTGCCAGTAGTTCAGGACAGGGGCAAGTTTACGAGCAGTACTTC. It translates to CASSSGQGQVYEQYF. Using reference TRBV19 and TRBJ2-7 for the parts outside the CDR3, the full variable domain is DGGITQSPKYLFRKEGQNVTLSCEQNLNHDAMYWYRQDPGQGLRLIYYSQIVNDFQKGDIAEGYSVSREKKESFPLTVTSAQKNPTAFYLCASSSGQGQVYEQYFGPGTRLTVT.